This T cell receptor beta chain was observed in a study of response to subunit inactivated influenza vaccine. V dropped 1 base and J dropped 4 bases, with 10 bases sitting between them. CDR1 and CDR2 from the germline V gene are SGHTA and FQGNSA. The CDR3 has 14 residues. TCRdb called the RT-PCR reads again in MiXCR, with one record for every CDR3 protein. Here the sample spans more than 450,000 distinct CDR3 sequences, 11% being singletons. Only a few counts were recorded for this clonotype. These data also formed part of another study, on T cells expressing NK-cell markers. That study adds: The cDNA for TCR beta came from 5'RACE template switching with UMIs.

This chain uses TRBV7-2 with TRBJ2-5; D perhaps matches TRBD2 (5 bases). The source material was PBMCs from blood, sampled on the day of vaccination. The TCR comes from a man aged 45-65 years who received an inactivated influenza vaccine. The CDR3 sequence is CASSLGHGGETQYF. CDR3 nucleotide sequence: TGTGCCAGCAGCTTAGGCCACGGAGGAGAGACCCAGTACTTC.